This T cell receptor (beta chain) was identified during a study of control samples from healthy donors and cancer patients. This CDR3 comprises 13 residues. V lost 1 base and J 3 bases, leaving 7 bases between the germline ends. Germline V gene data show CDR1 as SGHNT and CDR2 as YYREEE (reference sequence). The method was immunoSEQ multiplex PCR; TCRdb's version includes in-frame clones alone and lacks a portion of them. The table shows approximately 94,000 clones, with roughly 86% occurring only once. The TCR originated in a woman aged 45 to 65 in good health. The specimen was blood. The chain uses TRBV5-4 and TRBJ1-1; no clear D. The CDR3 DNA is TGTGCCAGCAGCTTGAGGCAGTACACTGAAGCTTTCTTT. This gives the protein CASSLRQYTEAFF. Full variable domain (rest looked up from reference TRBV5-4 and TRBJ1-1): ETGVTQSPTHLIKTRGQQVTLRCSSQSGHNTVSWYQQALGQGPQFIFQYYREEENGRGNFPPRFSGLQFPNYSSELNVNALELDDSALYLCASSLRQYTEAFFGQGTRLTVV.